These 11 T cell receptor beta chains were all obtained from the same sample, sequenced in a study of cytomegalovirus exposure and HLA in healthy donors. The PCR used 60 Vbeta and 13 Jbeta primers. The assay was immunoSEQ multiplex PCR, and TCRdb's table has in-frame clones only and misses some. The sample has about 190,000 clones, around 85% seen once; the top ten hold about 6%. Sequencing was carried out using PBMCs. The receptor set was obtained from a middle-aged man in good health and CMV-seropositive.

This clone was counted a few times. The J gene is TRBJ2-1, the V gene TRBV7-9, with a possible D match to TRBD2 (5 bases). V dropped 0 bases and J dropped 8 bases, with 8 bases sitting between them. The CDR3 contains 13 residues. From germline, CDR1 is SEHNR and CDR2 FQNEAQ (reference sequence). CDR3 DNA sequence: TGTGCCAGCAGCTTAGCCGGGGTCGATGAGCAGTTCTTC. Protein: CASSLAGVDEQFF.

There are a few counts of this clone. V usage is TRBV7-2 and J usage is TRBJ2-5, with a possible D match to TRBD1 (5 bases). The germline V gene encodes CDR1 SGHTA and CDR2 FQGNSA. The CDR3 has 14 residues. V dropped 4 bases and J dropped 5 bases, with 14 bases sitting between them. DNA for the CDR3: TGTGCCAGCAGCTATGGACATGTTCGGGAGACCCAGTACTTC. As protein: CASSYGHVRETQYF.

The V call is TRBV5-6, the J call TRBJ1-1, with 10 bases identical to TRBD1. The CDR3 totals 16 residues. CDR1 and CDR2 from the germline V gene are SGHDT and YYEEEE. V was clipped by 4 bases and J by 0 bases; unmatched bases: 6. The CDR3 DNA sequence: TGTGCCAGCAGCAAAGGGACAGGGGTTATGAACACTGAAGCTTTCTTT. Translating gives CASSKGTGVMNTEAFF.

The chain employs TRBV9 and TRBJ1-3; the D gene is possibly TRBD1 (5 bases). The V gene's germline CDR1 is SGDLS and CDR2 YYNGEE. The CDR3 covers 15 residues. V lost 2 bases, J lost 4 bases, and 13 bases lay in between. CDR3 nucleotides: TGTGCCAGCAGCGTCCGTGGGGCTTCGGGAAACACCATATATTTT. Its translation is CASSVRGASGNTIYF.

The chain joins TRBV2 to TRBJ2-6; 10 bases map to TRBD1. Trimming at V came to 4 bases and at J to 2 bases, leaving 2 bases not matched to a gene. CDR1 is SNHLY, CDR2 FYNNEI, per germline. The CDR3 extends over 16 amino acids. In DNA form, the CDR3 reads TGTGCCAGCAGTGGACAGGGGGCGCCTGGGGCCAACGTCCTGACTTTC. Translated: CASSGQGAPGANVLTF.

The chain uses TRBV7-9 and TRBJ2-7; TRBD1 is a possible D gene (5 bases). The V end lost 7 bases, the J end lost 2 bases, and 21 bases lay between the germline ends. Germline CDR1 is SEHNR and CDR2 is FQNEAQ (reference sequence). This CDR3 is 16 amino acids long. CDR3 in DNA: TGTGCCAGCAACCCTACTCGTAAGGGGTCCCCCTACGAGCAGTACTTC. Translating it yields CASNPTRKGSPYEQYF. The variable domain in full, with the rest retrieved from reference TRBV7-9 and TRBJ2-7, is DTGVSQNPRHKITKRGQNVTFRCDPISEHNRLYWYRQTLGQGPEFLTYFQNEAQLEKSRLLSDRFSAERPKGSFSTLEIQRTEQGDSAMYLCASNPTRKGSPYEQYFGPGTRLTVT.

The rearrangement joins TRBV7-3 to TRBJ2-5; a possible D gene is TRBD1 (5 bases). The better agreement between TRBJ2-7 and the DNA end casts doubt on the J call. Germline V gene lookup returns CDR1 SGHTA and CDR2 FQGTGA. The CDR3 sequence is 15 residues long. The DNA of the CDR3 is TGTGCCAGCAGCTTATTGCCAGGGCTCTCCTACGAGCAGTACTTC. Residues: CASSLLPGLSYEQYF.

The CDR3 nucleotides are TGTGCCAGCAGCGAGGACAGGGACGAGCAGTACTTC. Translated, it gives CASSEDRDEQYF. The genes are TRBV11-2 and TRBJ2-7; 8 nucleotides agree with TRBD1. V shed 5 bases, J shed 5 bases, and the junction held 2 bases outside the gene matches. This CDR3 region has 12 residues. CDR1 and CDR2 (germline): SGHAT, FQNNGV.

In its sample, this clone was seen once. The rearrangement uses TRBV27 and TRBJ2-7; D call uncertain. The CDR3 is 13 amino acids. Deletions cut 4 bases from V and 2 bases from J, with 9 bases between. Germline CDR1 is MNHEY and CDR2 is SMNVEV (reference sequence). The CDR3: CASSWQATYEQYF. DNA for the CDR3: TGTGCCAGCAGTTGGCAGGCAACCTACGAGCAGTACTTC.

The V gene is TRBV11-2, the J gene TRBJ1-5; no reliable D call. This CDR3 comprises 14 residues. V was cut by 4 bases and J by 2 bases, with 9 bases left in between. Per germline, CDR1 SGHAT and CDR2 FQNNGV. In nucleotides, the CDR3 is TGTGCCAGCAGCTCCACCGGGGGCAATCAGCCCCAGCATTTT. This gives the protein CASSSTGGNQPQHF.

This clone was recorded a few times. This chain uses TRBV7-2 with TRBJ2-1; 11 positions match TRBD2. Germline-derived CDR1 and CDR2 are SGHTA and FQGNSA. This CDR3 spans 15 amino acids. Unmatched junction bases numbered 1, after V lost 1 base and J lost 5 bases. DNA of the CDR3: TGTGCCAGCAGCTTAGTAGCGGGGGGGAACAATGAGCAGTTCTTC. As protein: CASSLVAGGNNEQFF.